This passage covers 7 T cell receptor beta chains from one sample sequenced in a study of blood T cell repertoires in COVID-19. Produced via immunoSEQ multiplex PCR; TCRdb's table is partial and in-frame only. The data contain 130,000 to 150,000 clones, 84% of them singletons. The material sequenced was PBMCs or T cells enriched from blood (not recorded which). The source is a woman aged 50 to 60 who had been exposed to COVID-19.

The chain employs TRBV19 and TRBJ2-3; maybe TRBD1 (6 bases). Germline V gene sequence: CDR1 LNHDA, CDR2 SQIVND (reference sequence). V dropped 6 bases and J dropped 6 bases, with 13 bases sitting between them. This CDR3 has 13 amino acids. The CDR3: CASSLTGLDTQYF. The CDR3 DNA reads as TGTGCCAGTAGCCTTACAGGGTTGGATACGCAGTATTTT.

This chain uses TRBV6-2 or TRBV6-3 with TRBJ2-7; 9 positions match TRBD1. The V segment lost 5 bases and the J segment 3 bases; nucleotides outside the gene matches: 2. This CDR3 has 13 amino acids. Germline V CDR1 and CDR2: MNHEY, SVGEGT. The CDR3 loop is CASSVTGGYEQYF. The CDR3 coding sequence is TGTGCCAGCAGTGTGACAGGGGGCTACGAGCAGTACTTC.

J is TRBJ2-7 and V is TRBV27, with 8 bases fitting TRBD1. The trim removed 3 bases at V and 0 bases at J, leaving 1 base unmatched. The CDR3 runs to 14 residues. Germline values: CDR1 MNHEY, CDR2 SMNVEV (reference sequence). The CDR3, as DNA: TGTGCCAGCAGTTTGGACAGGGCCTCCTACGAGCAGTACTTC. It specifies CASSLDRASYEQYF.

The chain combines TRBV24-1 with TRBJ1-2; D is undetermined. This CDR3 is built from 13 residues. V was shortened by 4 bases and J by 2 bases, with 7 bases between the two germline ends. Germline CDR1 and CDR2: KGHDR and SFDVKD. Here the CDR3 reads CATSENTNYGYTF. The DNA for the CDR3 is TGTGCCACCAGTGAGAACACCAACTATGGCTACACCTTC.

The J gene is TRBJ1-4, the V gene TRBV7-2; D not resolved. Germline-derived CDR1 and CDR2 are SGHTA and FQGNSA. The V end was cut by 4 bases, the J end by 7 bases, with 16 bases between. The CDR3 extends over 15 amino acids. CDR3 residues: CASSSGSKKAEKLFF. CDR3 DNA: TGTGCCAGCAGCTCGGGGTCGAAAAAGGCTGAAAAACTGTTTTTT.

The chain employs TRBV3-1 (or the pseudogene TRBV3-2) and TRBJ1-2; D may be TRBD1 (6 bases). There are 15 residues in the CDR3. Germline V lookup: CDR1 LGHDT, CDR2 YNNKEL (reference sequence). V was shortened by 3 bases and J by 7 bases, with 18 bases between the two germline ends. The CDR3 nucleotides read TGTGCCAGCAGCCACAAGACGGGGGGGGCAGGTGGCTACACCTTC. Its translation: CASSHKTGGAGGYTF.

This chain links TRBV12-5 with TRBJ1-5; D not resolved. The germline gives CDR1 LGHNT, CDR2 FRNRAP. The CDR3 covers 11 residues. Between the trimmed V and J ends, which lost 5 bases and 5 bases, there was a span of 4 bases. The CDR3 region is CASGLHQPQHF. The CDR3 DNA reads as TGTGCTAGTGGTCTCCATCAGCCCCAGCATTTT.